This T cell receptor (beta chain) was documented in a study of CD8 T cells in Susac syndrome. Germline values: CDR1 SGHRS, CDR2 YFSETQ. This CDR3 has 13 amino acids. Unmatched junction bases numbered 3, after V lost 4 bases and J lost 4 bases. An input of roughly 0.5 to 1 ug of RNA was subjected to reverse transcription using random hexamers. Using its own MiXCR run on the immunoSEQ multiplex PCR reads, TCRdb lists one record per CDR3 protein. This sample has 120,000 or so distinct CDR3 sequences, with roughly 95% found just once. This sequence originates from a human donor with Susac syndrome. The sequencing sample was made of CD4+ T cells from PBMCs. The chain recombines TRBV5-1 with TRBJ2-5, with 8 bases fitting TRBD1. The CDR3 DNA reads TGCGCCAGCAGCGTTGGACAGGGAGAGACCCAGTACTTC. This encodes CASSVGQGETQYF.